These 14 T cell receptor beta chains share one sample of origin, sequenced in a study of cytomegalovirus exposure and HLA in healthy donors. Amplification used 60 Vbeta primers and 13 Jbeta primers. Clones were read by immunoSEQ multiplex PCR, and TCRdb kept only the in-frame ones, dropping some. The sample yields tens of thousands of clones, around 73% seen once. The sequenced sample was PBMCs. All receptors come from a woman between 40 and 50 years old in good health and CMV-seropositive.

In nucleotides, the CDR3 is TGTGCCAACCCCCTCATGACAGGGGGCTATCAGCCCCAGCATTTT. Its translation: CANPLMTGGYQPQHF. The genes are TRBV7-9 and TRBJ1-5; 10 positions match TRBD1. Looked up from germline, CDR1 is SEHNR and CDR2 is FQNEAQ (reference sequence). Trimming at V came to 10 bases and at J to 5 bases, leaving 11 bases not matched to a gene. CDR3 size: 15 residues.

This clone was seen once. The chain couples TRBV7-9 to TRBJ1-2, with 8 bases aligning to TRBD1. Losses at the gene ends were 4 bases for V and 7 bases for J; bases not matched to a gene: 8. The CDR3 covers 14 residues. CDR1 and CDR2 (germline): SEHNR, FQNEAQ (reference sequence). CDR3 protein: CASSSTDRVLGYTF. CDR3 nucleotides: TGTGCCAGCAGCTCCACGGACAGGGTACTTGGCTACACCTTC. Filled out from reference TRBV7-9 and TRBJ1-2, the complete variable domain reads DTGVSQNPRHKITKRGQNVTFRCDPISEHNRLYWYRQTLGQGPEFLTYFQNEAQLEKSRLLSDRFSAERPKGSFSTLEIQRTEQGDSAMYLCASSSTDRVLGYTFGSGTRLTVV.

The chain joins TRBV6-6 to TRBJ2-7, with D maybe TRBD2 (5 bases). Germline values: CDR1 MNHNY, CDR2 SVGAGI (reference sequence). The length of the CDR3 is 15 residues. Trimming took 2 bases from V and 1 from J, leaving 12 bases between them. This CDR3 is CASSYQEDWSYEQYF. Here the CDR3 DNA reads TGTGCCAGCAGTTACCAGGAGGACTGGTCCTACGAGCAGTACTTC.

The rearrangement joins TRBV10-3 to TRBJ2-2, with TRBD2 matching over 7 bases. There are 15 residues in the CDR3. CDR1 and CDR2 from the germline V gene are ENHRY and SYGVKD. The J segment lost 4 bases and the V segment lost 3 bases, leaving 5 bases of the junction unmatched. CDR3: CAISESGALTGELFF. CDR3 sequence (DNA): TGTGCCATCAGTGAAAGCGGGGCCCTCACCGGGGAGCTGTTTTTT.

The chain is built from TRBV19 and TRBJ1-4, with TRBD1 identical over 7 bases. Looked up from germline, CDR1 is LNHDA and CDR2 is SQIVND (reference sequence). V trimming: 4 bases; J trimming: 6 bases; junction bases outside the gene matches: 5. The length of the CDR3 is 14 residues. In DNA, the CDR3 is TGTGCCAGTAGTACCCGACAGGGCCATGAAAAACTGTTTTTT. This encodes CASSTRQGHEKLFF.

This clone has a single count. The rearrangement uses TRBV7-3 and TRBJ1-2, with D possibly TRBD1 on 5 matching bases. The CDR3 is made up of 13 amino acids. Germline assignment: CDR1 SGHTA and CDR2 FQGTGA. V was pared by 5 bases and J by 10 bases, with 17 bases between. The DNA for the CDR3 is TGTGCCAGCAGCCCAGACAGCCTCCGGGCCTACACCTTC. This translates into CASSPDSLRAYTF.

This clone has a handful of counts. The chain has TRBV6-1 and TRBJ2-7, with D perhaps matching TRBD1 (6 bases). Looked up from germline, CDR1 is MNHNS and CDR2 is SASEGT. There are 15 residues in the CDR3. Trimming removed 7 bases from V and 0 bases from J, with 16 bases in between. The CDR3 nucleotides are TGTGCCAGCACCTGGAACCTAGGGGGCTCCTACGAGCAGTACTTC. As protein: CASTWNLGGSYEQYF.

This clone was seen a few times. The chain uses TRBV5-1 and TRBJ2-2; 8 bases line up with TRBD2. V shed 0 bases, J shed 2 bases, and the junction held 3 bases outside the gene matches. Germline values: CDR1 SGHRS, CDR2 YFSETQ. The CDR3 consists of 16 residues. Here the CDR3 DNA reads TGCGCCAGCAGCTTGGTCCGGGGGGGTAACACCGGGGAGCTGTTTTTT. Translating it yields CASSLVRGGNTGELFF.

This chain connects TRBV4-1 to TRBJ1-1; 7 bases align to TRBD1. There are 13 residues in the CDR3. The germline gives CDR1 MGHRA, CDR2 YSYEKL. J was trimmed by 10 bases and V by 0 bases; bases with no gene match: 5. The CDR3 protein is CASSQDYRGAAFF. DNA of the CDR3: TGCGCCAGCAGCCAAGATTACAGGGGTGCAGCTTTCTTT.

Within the sample, this clone is medium-sized. The chain links TRBV11-2 to TRBJ1-2; a weak D match, TRBD1 (6 bases). The CDR3 is 15 amino acids. Trimming removed 5 bases at V and 4 bases at J, with 17 bases between. Germline-derived CDR1 and CDR2 are SGHAT and FQNNGV. The CDR3 coding sequence is TGTGCCAGCAGCCCGGGCGGGGGCTCAATCTATGGCTACACCTTC. Encoded protein: CASSPGGGSIYGYTF.

V gene TRBV28 combines with J gene TRBJ2-3; 7 nucleotides line up with TRBD2. The germline V gene encodes CDR1 MDHEN and CDR2 SYDVKM. The V and J ends lost 5 bases and 2 bases, in that order; junction bases with no gene match: 7. The CDR3 consists of 15 residues. The CDR3 nucleotides are TGTGCCAGCAGTCCGGGCGGGGGATACACAGATACGCAGTATTTT. Translation gives CASSPGGGYTDTQYF.

The J gene is TRBJ1-6, the V gene TRBV2; D unresolved. V was trimmed by 1 base and J by 7 bases, leaving 14 bases between them. The germline V gene has CDR1 SNHLY and CDR2 FYNNEI. This CDR3 has 16 residues. The CDR3 spells CASSEEILGENSPLHF. The CDR3, as DNA: TGTGCCAGCAGTGAAGAGATCCTCGGGGAAAATTCACCCCTCCACTTT.

The rearrangement links TRBV9 to TRBJ2-7; the match to TRBD1 covers 12 bases. This CDR3 comprises 13 residues. Losses at the gene ends were 3 bases for V and 12 bases for J; bases not matched to a gene: 7. Germline lookup yields CDR1 SGDLS and CDR2 YYNGEE. The CDR3, as DNA: TGTGCCAGCAGCGCCGGGACAGGGGGCCCTGCGTACTTC. This codes for CASSAGTGGPAYF. Filled out from reference TRBV9 and TRBJ2-7, the complete variable domain reads DSGVTQTPKHLITATGQRVTLRCSPRSGDLSVYWYQQSLDQGLQFLIQYYNGEERAKGNILERFSAQQFPDLHSELNLSSLELGDSALYFCASSAGTGGPAYFGPGTRLTVT.

This clone was recorded only once. Other nucleotide sequences in the sample specify the same CDR3. The rearrangement uses TRBV4-2 and TRBJ1-4; D perhaps matches TRBD1 (6 bases). V lost 4 bases, J lost 5 bases, and 14 bases lay in between. The germline V gene encodes CDR1 LGHNA and CDR2 YNFKEQ. This CDR3 contains 15 residues. The CDR3 loop reads CASSLEQGGNEKLFF. The CDR3 DNA is TGTGCCAGCAGCCTGGAACAGGGCGGGAATGAAAAACTGTTTTTT.